Given below is one T cell receptor beta chain in context. Specified treatment: 19 received Ad26.COV2.S at low or high dose, single or two shots; about 5 received placebo; per-sample allocation not given. On day 63 after the first injection, vaccine and placebo recipients gave samples. The data stem from a study of Ad26.COV2.S vaccination and SARS-CoV-2 variants. Across the study: Donor got 5x10^10 or 1x10^11 viral particles of Ad26.COV2.S.

Germline assignment: CDR1 SGHTA and CDR2 FQGNSA. Trimming shortened V by 5 bases and J by 4 bases, and 17 bases separated the two germline ends. This CDR3 has 15 residues. The method was immunoSEQ multiplex PCR; TCRdb's version includes in-frame clones alone and lacks a portion of them. In the table there are roughly 350,000 clones, about 87% of which are singletons. The sequenced sample was peripheral blood, obtained in a trial of Ad26.COV2.S vaccine versus placebo. This chain uses TRBV7-2 with TRBJ2-5; maybe TRBD1 (6 bases). This receptor was obtained from a person aged 18-60 years who received the Ad26.COV2.S COVID-19 vaccine or a placebo. In DNA form, the CDR3 reads TGTGCCAGCAGCGAGAATACAGGGCCGGGAGAGACCCAGTACTTC. Amino acid sequence: CASSENTGPGETQYF.